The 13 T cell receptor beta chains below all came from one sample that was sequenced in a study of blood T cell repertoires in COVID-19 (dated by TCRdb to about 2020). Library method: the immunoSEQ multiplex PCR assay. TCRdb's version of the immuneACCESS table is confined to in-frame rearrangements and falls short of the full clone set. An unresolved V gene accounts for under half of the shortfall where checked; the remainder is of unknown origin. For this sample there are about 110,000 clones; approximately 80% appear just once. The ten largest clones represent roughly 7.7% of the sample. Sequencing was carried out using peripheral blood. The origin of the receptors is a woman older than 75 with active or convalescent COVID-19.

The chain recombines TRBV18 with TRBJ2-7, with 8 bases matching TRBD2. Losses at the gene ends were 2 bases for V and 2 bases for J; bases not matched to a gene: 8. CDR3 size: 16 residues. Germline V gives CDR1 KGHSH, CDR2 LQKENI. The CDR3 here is CASSPSAGGNTYEQYF. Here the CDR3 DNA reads TGTGCCAGCTCACCATCCGCGGGGGGAAACACCTACGAGCAGTACTTC.

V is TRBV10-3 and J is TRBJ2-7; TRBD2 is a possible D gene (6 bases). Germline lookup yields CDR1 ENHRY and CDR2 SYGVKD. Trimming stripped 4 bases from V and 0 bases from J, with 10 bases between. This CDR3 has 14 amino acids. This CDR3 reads CAISGDSSSYEQYF. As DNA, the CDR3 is TGTGCCATCAGTGGGGACTCGAGCTCCTACGAGCAGTACTTC.

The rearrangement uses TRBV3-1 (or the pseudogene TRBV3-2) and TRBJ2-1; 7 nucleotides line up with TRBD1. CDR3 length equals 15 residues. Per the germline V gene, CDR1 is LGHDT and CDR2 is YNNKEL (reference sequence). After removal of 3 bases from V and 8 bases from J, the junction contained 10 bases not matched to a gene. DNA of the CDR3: TGTGCCAGCAGCCAGTTCAAGGGGGCCTTGGATGAGCAGTTCTTC. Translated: CASSQFKGALDEQFF.

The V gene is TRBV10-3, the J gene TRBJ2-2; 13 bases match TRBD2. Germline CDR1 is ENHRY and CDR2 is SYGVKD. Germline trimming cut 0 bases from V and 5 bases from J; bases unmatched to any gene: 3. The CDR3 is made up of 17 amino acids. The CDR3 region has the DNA TGTGCCATCAGTGAGTCAGGACTAGCGGGAGCTACCGGGGAGCTGTTTTTT. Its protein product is CAISESGLAGATGELFF.

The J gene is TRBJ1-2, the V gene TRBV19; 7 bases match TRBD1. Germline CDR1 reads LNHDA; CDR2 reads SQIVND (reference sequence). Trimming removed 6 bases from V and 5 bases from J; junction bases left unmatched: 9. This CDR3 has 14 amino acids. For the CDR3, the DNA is TGTGCCAGTAGATCTCGACAGGGCCCTTATGGCTACACCTTC. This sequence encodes CASRSRQGPYGYTF.

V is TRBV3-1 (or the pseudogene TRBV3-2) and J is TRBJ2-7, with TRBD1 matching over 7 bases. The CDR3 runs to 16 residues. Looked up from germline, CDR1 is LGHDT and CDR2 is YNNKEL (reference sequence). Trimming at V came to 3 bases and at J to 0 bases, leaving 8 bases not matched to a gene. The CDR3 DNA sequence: TGTGCCAGCAGCCATTCAGACAGGGTGAGCTCCTACGAGCAGTACTTC. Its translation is CASSHSDRVSSYEQYF.

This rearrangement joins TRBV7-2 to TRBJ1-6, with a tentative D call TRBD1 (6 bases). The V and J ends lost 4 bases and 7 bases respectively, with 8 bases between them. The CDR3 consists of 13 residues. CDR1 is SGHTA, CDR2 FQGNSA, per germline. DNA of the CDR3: TGTGCCAGCAGCTCGGGACAAAATTCACCCCTCCACTTT. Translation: CASSSGQNSPLHF.

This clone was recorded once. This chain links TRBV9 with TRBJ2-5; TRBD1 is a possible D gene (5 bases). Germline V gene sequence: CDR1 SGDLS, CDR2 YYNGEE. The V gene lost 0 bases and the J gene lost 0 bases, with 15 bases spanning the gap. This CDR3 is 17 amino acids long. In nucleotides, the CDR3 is TGTGCCAGCAGCGTAGGATCGGATGGGGCGTACCAAGAGACCCAGTACTTC. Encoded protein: CASSVGSDGAYQETQYF.

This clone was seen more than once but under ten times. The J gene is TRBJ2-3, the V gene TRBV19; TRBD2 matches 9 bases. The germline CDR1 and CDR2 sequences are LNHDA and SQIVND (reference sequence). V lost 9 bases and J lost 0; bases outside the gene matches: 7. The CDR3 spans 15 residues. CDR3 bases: TGTGCCAGCCGTCGGACTAGCGTAAGCACAGATACGCAGTATTTT. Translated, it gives CASRRTSVSTDTQYF.

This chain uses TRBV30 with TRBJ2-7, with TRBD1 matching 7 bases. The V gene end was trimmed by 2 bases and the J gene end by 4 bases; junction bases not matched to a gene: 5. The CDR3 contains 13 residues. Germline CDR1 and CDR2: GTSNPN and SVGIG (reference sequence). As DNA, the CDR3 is TGTGCCTGGAGTAGGGGGCTGAAGTACGAGCAGTACTTC. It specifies CAWSRGLKYEQYF. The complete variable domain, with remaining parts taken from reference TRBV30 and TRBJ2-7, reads SQTIHQWPATLVQPVGSPLSLECTVEGTSNPNLYWYRQAAGRGLQLLFYSVGIGQISSEVPQNLSASRPQDRQFILSSKKLLLSDSGFYLCAWSRGLKYEQYFGPGTRLTVT.

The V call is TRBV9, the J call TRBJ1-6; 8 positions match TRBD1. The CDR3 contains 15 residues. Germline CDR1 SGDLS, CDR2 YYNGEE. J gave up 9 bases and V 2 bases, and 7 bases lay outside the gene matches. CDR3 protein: CASSVGQGGGSPLHF. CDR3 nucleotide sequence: TGTGCCAGCAGCGTTGGACAGGGAGGAGGTTCACCCCTCCACTTT.

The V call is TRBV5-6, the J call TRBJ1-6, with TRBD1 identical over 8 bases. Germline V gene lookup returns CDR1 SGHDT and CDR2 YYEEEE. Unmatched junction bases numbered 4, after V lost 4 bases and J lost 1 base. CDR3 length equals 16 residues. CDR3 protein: CASSLQGGSYNSPLHF. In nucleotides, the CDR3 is TGTGCCAGCAGCCTACAGGGGGGGTCCTATAATTCACCCCTCCACTTT.

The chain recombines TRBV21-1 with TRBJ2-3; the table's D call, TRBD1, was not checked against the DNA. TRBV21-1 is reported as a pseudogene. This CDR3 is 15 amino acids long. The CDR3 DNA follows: TGTGCCAGCAGCAAAGCCCCAGGGCCGGCAGATACGCAGTATTTT. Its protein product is CASSKAPGPADTQYF.